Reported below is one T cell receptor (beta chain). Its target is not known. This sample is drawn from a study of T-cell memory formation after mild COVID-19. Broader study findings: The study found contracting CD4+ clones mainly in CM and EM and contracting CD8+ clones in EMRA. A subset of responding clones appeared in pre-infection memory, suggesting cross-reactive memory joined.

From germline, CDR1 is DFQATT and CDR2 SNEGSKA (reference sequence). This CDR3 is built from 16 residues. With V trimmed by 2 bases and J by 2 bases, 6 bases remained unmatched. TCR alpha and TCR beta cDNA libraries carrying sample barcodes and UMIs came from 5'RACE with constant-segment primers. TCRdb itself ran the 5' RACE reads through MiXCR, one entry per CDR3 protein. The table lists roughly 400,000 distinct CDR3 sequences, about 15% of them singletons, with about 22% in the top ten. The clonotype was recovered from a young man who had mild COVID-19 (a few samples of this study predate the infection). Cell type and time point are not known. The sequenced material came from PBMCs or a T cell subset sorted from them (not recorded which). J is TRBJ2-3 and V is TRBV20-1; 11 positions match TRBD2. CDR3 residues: CSARNRLAGNTDTQYF. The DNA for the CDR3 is TGCAGTGCTAGAAACCGACTAGCGGGGAACACAGATACGCAGTATTTT.